These 9 T cell receptor beta chains originate from one sample sequenced in a study of MAIT cells during Salmonella Paratyphi A infection (dated by TCRdb to 2016 to 2017). Libraries were constructed by 5' RACE. Sequencing relied on an Illumina MiSeq. TCRdb applied fastp at Q25 and MiXCR to the public reads, then kept only in-frame beta chains. Entries that share a CDR3 protein sequence are merged under the most common genes and DNA. This sample has hundreds of distinct CDR3 sequences in its table, and over 30% of those were observed once. Less than 40% of the sample is in the top ten clones. What this sample's time point label stands for: healthy control second sampling, 21 days after first. MAIT cells were defined as Valpha7.2+ CD161+ T cells and identified and sorted by flow cytometry. The sample was MAIT cells from PBMCs. The receptors here all came from an adult in good health.

The chain joins TRBV6-4 to TRBJ2-3, with unresolved D. CDR1 is MRHNA, CDR2 SNTAGT, per germline. Between the trimmed V and J ends, which lost 0 bases and 2 bases, there was a span of 3 bases. The CDR3 spans 13 residues. The CDR3 loop reads CASSDSTTDTQYF. CDR3 nucleotides: TGTGCCAGCAGTGACTCGACCACAGATACGCAGTATTTT.

J is TRBJ2-2 and V is TRBV4-3; tentatively, D is TRBD1 or TRBD2 (5 bases each). The CDR3 has 17 amino acids. Germline V gene lookup returns CDR1 LGHNA and CDR2 YSLEER. With 0 bases removed from V and 0 bases from J, the gap between germline ends came to 11 bases. CDR3 coding DNA: TGCGCCAGCAGCCAAGATATGAGGGACCCGAACACCGGGGAGCTGTTTTTT. This encodes CASSQDMRDPNTGELFF.

By share, this clonotype counts as hyperexpanded. This chain uses TRBV29-1 with TRBJ2-1, with 11 bases matching TRBD1. This CDR3 comprises 15 residues. Trimming took 6 bases from V and 4 from J; bases not matched to a gene: 8. Per the germline V gene, CDR1 is SQVTM and CDR2 is ANQGSEA. The CDR3: CSVPRTGGDYNEQFF. For the CDR3, the DNA is TGCAGCGTCCCGAGGACAGGGGGCGATTACAATGAGCAGTTCTTC.

By share, this clonotype ranks as medium-sized (0.01 to 0.1%). CDR3 nucleotide sequence: TGTGCCAGCAGTTACGCGACAGGCTCTGGGGCCAACGTCCTGACTTTC. Its translation: CASSYATGSGANVLTF. The chain links TRBV6-5 to TRBJ2-6, with D maybe TRBD1 (6 bases). Deletions cut 2 bases from V and 0 bases from J, with 8 bases between. CDR1 MNHEY and CDR2 SVGAGI come from the germline V gene. The CDR3 is 16 amino acids.

The chain recombines TRBV10-3 with TRBJ1-2; the match to TRBD1 covers 12 bases. CDR1 ENHRY and CDR2 SYGVKD come from the germline V gene. V lost 10 bases and J lost 7; bases outside the gene matches: 7. The CDR3 consists of 13 residues. The CDR3 protein is CATTGTGGSGYTF. CDR3 in DNA: TGTGCCACCACCGGGACAGGGGGCTCTGGCTACACCTTC.

This clonotype was seen a few times. The chain couples TRBV29-1 to TRBJ1-2; 7 bases line up with TRBD1. CDR1 is SQVTM, CDR2 ANQGSEA, per germline. The CDR3 spans 14 residues. Trimming removed 0 bases from V and 7 bases from J; junction bases left unmatched: 8. This CDR3 reads CSVEEQGIARGYTF. The CDR3 DNA sequence: TGCAGCGTTGAAGAACAGGGGATCGCTCGTGGCTACACCTTC.

The genes are TRBV6-2 or TRBV6-3 and TRBJ2-2; the match to TRBD2 covers 9 bases. After removal of 7 bases from V and 2 bases from J, the junction contained 5 bases not matched to a gene. Germline V gives CDR1 MNHEY, CDR2 SVGEGT. The CDR3 loop spans 15 amino acids. As DNA, the CDR3 is TGTGCCAGCAAAGACGGGACTAGCAACACCGGGGAGCTGTTTTTT. Amino acids: CASKDGTSNTGELFF.

The rearrangement links TRBV10-2 to TRBJ1-1; D gene ambiguous. The V gene's germline CDR1 is WSHSY and CDR2 SAAADI. Trimming took off 8 bases at V and 1 base at J, with 11 bases between the two ends. CDR3 size: 13 residues. The CDR3 region is CASEVKENTEAFF. The CDR3 DNA reads TGCGCCAGCGAGGTGAAGGAGAACACTGAAGCTTTCTTT.

In this sample, this clonotype is large. The chain recombines TRBV20-1 with TRBJ2-1; possibly TRBD2 for D (6 bases). Germline V CDR1 and CDR2: DFQATT, SNEGSKA (reference sequence). This CDR3 has 15 residues. The V end lost 6 bases, the J end lost 1 base, and 16 bases lay between the germline ends. CDR3 sequence: CSASPGTQSYNEQFF. The CDR3 nucleotides are TGCAGTGCATCCCCCGGGACTCAGTCCTACAATGAGCAGTTCTTC.